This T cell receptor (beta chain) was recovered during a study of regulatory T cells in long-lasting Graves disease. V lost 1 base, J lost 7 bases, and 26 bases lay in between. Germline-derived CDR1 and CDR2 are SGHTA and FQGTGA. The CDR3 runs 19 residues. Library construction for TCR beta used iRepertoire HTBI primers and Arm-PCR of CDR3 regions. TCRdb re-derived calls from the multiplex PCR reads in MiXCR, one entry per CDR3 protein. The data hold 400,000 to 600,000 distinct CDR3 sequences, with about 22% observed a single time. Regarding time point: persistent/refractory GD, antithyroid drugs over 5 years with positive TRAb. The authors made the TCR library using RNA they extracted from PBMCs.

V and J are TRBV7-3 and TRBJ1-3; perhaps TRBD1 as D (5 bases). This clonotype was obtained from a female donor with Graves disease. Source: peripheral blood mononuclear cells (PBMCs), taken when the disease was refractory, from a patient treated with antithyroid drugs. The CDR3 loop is CASSLMRGPDNLICNTIYF. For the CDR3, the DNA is TGTGCCAGCAGCTTAATGAGGGGACCGGACAATCTAATTTGCAACACCATATATTTT.